This is a list of T cell receptor beta chains from one sample in a study of cytomegalovirus exposure and HLA in healthy donors. TCRdb's copy holds only in-frame clones and misses some; the assay was immunoSEQ multiplex PCR. This table has some 120,000 clones, 73% appearing once. The sequencing input was PBMCs. These receptors were taken from a man in his sixties in good health and CMV-seropositive. CDR3s include the opening cysteine and the closing phenylalanine or tryptophan. D genes are given only for firm matches. Clone size is stated in some rows and not others, as once, few, many or a class when expanded.

>TRBV29-1|-|-|TRBJ1-4
TGCAGCGGGCAGGGTACAACTAATGAAAAACTGTTTTTT
CSGQGTTNEKLFF
>TRBV5-5|few|-|TRBJ2-7
TGTGCCAGCAGCTACAATCTAGGGGTGCACGAGCAGTACTTC
CASSYNLGVHEQYF
>TRBV29-1|-|TRBD1|TRBJ1-2
TGCAGCGTTGATCCCCCAGACAGGGCCTATGGCTACACCTTC
CSVDPPDRAYGYTF
>TRBV5-1|-|-|TRBJ2-2
TGCGCCAGCAGCGAACAGGTTGGCACCGGGGAGCTGTTTTTT
CASSEQVGTGELFF
>TRBV28|-|TRBD2|TRBJ2-1
TGTGCCAGCAGTTTCAGCGGGAGTGAGCAGTTCTTC
CASSFSGSEQFF
>TRBV5-5|-|TRBD1|TRBJ1-4
TGTGCCAGCAGCGTGGACAGGGGAAATGAAAAACTGTTTTTT
CASSVDRGNEKLFF
>TRBV5-4|few|TRBD2|TRBJ2-5
TGTGCCAGCAGCTCTGGGACTAGCGGGGGGGAAGAGACCCAGTACTTC
CASSSGTSGGEETQYF
>TRBV6-5|few|-|TRBJ1-3
TGTGCCAGCAGTTACGCACAGGCTGGAAACACCATATATTTT
CASSYAQAGNTIYF
>TRBV18|-|TRBD2|TRBJ2-3
TGTGCCAGCTCACCTCGCGGGGGGCCCACAGATACGCAGTATTTT
CASSPRGGPTDTQYF
>TRBV9|-|TRBD2|TRBJ2-2
TGTGCCAGCAGCGTGGCCCCGGGCGGGAGGACCGGGGAGCTGTTTTTT
CASSVAPGGRTGELFF
>TRBV7-9|-|TRBD1|TRBJ2-6
TGTGCCATACCGGGACAGGCAAGCTCTGGGGCCAACGTCCTGACTTTC
CAIPGQASSGANVLTF
>TRBV15|few|-|TRBJ1-2
TGTGCCACCAGCAGAGGTACAGGCTATTCGGCCTATGGCTACACCTTC
CATSRGTGYSAYGYTF
>TRBV4-1|-|-|TRBJ2-3
TGCGCCAGCAGCCAAGATTTTAGAGATACGCAGTATTTT
CASSQDFRDTQYF
>TRBV10-2|few|-|TRBJ2-5
TGCGCCAGCAGTGATGGGGGGGCTCTCGGAGAGACCCAGTACTTC
CASSDGGALGETQYF
>TRBV6-6|-|TRBD1|TRBJ2-4
TGTGCCAGCAGTAAGGGACAGCAGGACAAAAACATTCAGTACTTC
CASSKGQQDKNIQYF
>TRBV2|-|-|TRBJ2-1
TGTGCCAGCAGAAGGTTCGACAGGTACAGTGAGCAGTTCTTC
CASRRFDRYSEQFF
>TRBV5-1|few|TRBD1|TRBJ1-5
TGCGCCAGCAGCTTGGAACCGGGACAGGGCGCCCAGCCCCAGCATTTT
CASSLEPGQGAQPQHF
>TRBV21-1|-|-|TRBJ1-2
TGTGCCAGCAGCAAAGTAGGACTTAACTATGGCTACACCTTC
CASSKVGLNYGYTF
>TRBV19|-|-|TRBJ2-7
TGTGCCAGTAGTATACGGGACAAAAGCGAGCAGTACTTC
CASSIRDKSEQYF
>TRBV5-4|-|-|TRBJ1-4
TGTGCCAGCAGCTTGACCCAGGGAACGGATGAAAAACTGTTTTTT
CASSLTQGTDEKLFF
>TRBV5-6|few|-|TRBJ1-3
TGTGCCAGCAGCTTGACAGGGAGAAACTCTGGAAACACCATATATTTT
CASSLTGRNSGNTIYF
>TRBV5-6|few|-|TRBJ1-6
TGTGCCAGCAGCTTGTTACTCCACTCACCCCTCCACTTT
CASSLLLHSPLHF
>TRBV5-1|-|-|TRBJ2-1
TGCGCCAGCACAAATCCGGGGTCCTACAATGAGCAGTTCTTC
CASTNPGSYNEQFF
>TRBV9|-|-|TRBJ1-1
TGTGCCAGCAGCGTAGTTCCAGGAAACACTGAAGCTTTCTTT
CASSVVPGNTEAFF
>TRBV27|-|TRBD2|TRBJ2-1
TGTGCCAGCAGGCGACTAGCGGGGGGCTATAACCCGCCCAATGAGCAGTTCTTC
CASRRLAGGYNPPNEQFF
>TRBV2|few|TRBD1|TRBJ1-5
TGTGCCTGCCGGGACAGAGCATATAGCAATCAGCCCCAGCATTTT
CACRDRAYSNQPQHF
>TRBV7-3|-|-|TRBJ2-3
TGTGCCAGCAGCTTATTGGGGGCCTTAGATACGCAGTATTTT
CASSLLGALDTQYF
>TRBV5-5|few|-|TRBJ1-4
TGTGCCAGCAGCTTGGCCGGAGTTACCGGGACACCGATTAATGAAAAACTGTTTTTT
CASSLAGVTGTPINEKLFF
>TRBV6-5|few|-|TRBJ1-4
TGTGCCAGCAGTACAGGACTAAAGAGTGAAAAACTGTTTTTT
CASSTGLKSEKLFF
>TRBV29-1|-|TRBD2|TRBJ2-3
TGCAGCGCCTCCGGGACTAGCTCCCATGATACGCAGTATTTT
CSASGTSSHDTQYF
>TRBV6-5|-|-|TRBJ2-7
TGTGCCAGCAGTTACTCGGTGGCAGGGTTCTACGAGCAGTACTTC
CASSYSVAGFYEQYF
>TRBV9|-|TRBD2|TRBJ2-1
TGTGCCAGCAGCGTAGGACTAGCGGGGGGCCAAGGCAATGAGCAGTTCTTC
CASSVGLAGGQGNEQFF
>TRBV19|-|TRBD1|TRBJ1-1
TGTGCCAGTAATCCGGACAGGGGGCATGGGACGGCTTTCTTT
CASNPDRGHGTAFF
>TRBV29-1|-|-|TRBJ1-3
TGCAGCGTTGGGGGCTTCTCTGGAAACACCATATATTTT
CSVGGFSGNTIYF
>TRBV6-1|-|-|TRBJ1-3
TGTGCCAGCAGGGAAGGAGGAAGAGGAAACACCATATATTTT
CASREGGRGNTIYF
>TRBV11-2|once|TRBD2|TRBJ2-7
TGTGCCAGCAGCCCCCGACTAGCGGGGGGTTACGAGCAGTACTTC
CASSPRLAGGYEQYF
>TRBV6-1|-|-|TRBJ2-3
TGTGCCAGCAGCGAAATGTACAGCAGCACAGATACGCAGTATTTT
CASSEMYSSTDTQYF
>TRBV7-9|-|TRBD1|TRBJ1-1
TGTGCCAGCAGCTCGGACTTGACAGGGAGGACTGAAGCTTTCTTT
CASSSDLTGRTEAFF
>TRBV6-5|-|-|TRBJ2-1
TGTGCCAGCAGTTGGGTCAGGGGGGATTACAATGAGCAGTTCTTC
CASSWVRGDYNEQFF
>TRBV6-1|-|TRBD2|TRBJ2-1
TGTGCCAGCAGGACTAGCGGCTTGATAGGGGAGCAGTTCTTC
CASRTSGLIGEQFF
>TRBV5-1|-|TRBD1|TRBJ2-3
TGCGCCAGCAGCCCAGGGACAGGGGGTGCTAGCACAGATACGCAGTATTTT
CASSPGTGGASTDTQYF
>TRBV4-1|-|-|TRBJ2-5
TGCGCCAGCAGCGGCAGGGGATCCGAGACCCAGTACTTC
CASSGRGSETQYF
>TRBV9|-|TRBD1|TRBJ1-3
TGTGCCAGCAGCGCTAGGACAGGCCCATACTCTGGAAACACCATATATTTT
CASSARTGPYSGNTIYF
>TRBV7-8|-|TRBD2|TRBJ2-1
TGTGCCAGCAGCCGGGGGGGGGCTAGCGGCTACAATGAGCAGTTCTTC
CASSRGGASGYNEQFF
>TRBV2|few|-|TRBJ1-4
TGTGCCAGCAGACCGATAGCTGCAACTAATGAAAAACTGTTTTTT
CASRPIAATNEKLFF
>TRBV2|-|TRBD1|TRBJ1-1
TGTGCCAGCGGGGACAGGGGGATATCGGAAGCTTTCTTT
CASGDRGISEAFF
>TRBV27|-|-|TRBJ2-2
TGTGCCAGCAGTTTCTGGAGCACCGGGGAGCTGTTTTTT
CASSFWSTGELFF
>TRBV18|-|-|TRBJ2-2
TGTGCCAGCTCACTCTACTACAGGGAGTCCGGCACCGGGGAGCTGTTTTTT
CASSLYYRESGTGELFF
>TRBV5-1|-|-|TRBJ1-1
TGCGCCAGCAGCGCGGACTTAAGCACTGAAGCTTTCTTT
CASSADLSTEAFF
>TRBV6-5|few|-|TRBJ1-1
TGTGCCAGCAGTTACTCGATCTGGGCACTGCCCCTCTTT
CASSYSIWALPLF
>TRBV7-8|few|TRBD2|TRBJ2-3
TGTGCCAGCAGCTTTGCCAGAGGTGGGCGGGGGGGGCGAGGTACGCAGTATTTT
CASSFARGGRGGRGTQYF
>TRBV6-6|-|TRBD2|TRBJ2-3
TGTGCCAGCAGTCCTAGCGGGGGGCAGACAGATACGCAGTATTTT
CASSPSGGQTDTQYF
>TRBV5-1|-|-|TRBJ2-7
TGCGCCAGCAGCTTAACAGACTTC
CASSLTDF